This TCR beta chain was identified in a study of blood T cell repertoires in COVID-19. The length of the CDR3 is 14 residues. The germline CDR1 and CDR2 sequences are SGHDT and YYEEEE. Trimming pared 2 bases from V and 1 base from J, leaving 9 bases between. Under the authors' procedure: How many nucleated cells were present was estimated from reference gene primer amplification. The assay was immunoSEQ multiplex PCR, and TCRdb's table has in-frame clones only and misses some. Clone size and the V and J calls come from that table; the DNA yielded D and trimming. This repertoire shows tens of thousands of clones, roughly three quarters found once; its top ten account for approximately 12%.

The specimen sequenced was peripheral blood. The rearrangement links TRBV5-6 to TRBJ2-5, with D tentatively TRBD1 (5 bases). This receptor was taken from a human donor in a cohort sampled during active COVID-19. CDR3 sequence: CASSFRGPQETQYF. CDR3 nucleotide sequence: TGTGCCAGCAGCTTTAGGGGTCCCCAAGAGACCCAGTACTTC.